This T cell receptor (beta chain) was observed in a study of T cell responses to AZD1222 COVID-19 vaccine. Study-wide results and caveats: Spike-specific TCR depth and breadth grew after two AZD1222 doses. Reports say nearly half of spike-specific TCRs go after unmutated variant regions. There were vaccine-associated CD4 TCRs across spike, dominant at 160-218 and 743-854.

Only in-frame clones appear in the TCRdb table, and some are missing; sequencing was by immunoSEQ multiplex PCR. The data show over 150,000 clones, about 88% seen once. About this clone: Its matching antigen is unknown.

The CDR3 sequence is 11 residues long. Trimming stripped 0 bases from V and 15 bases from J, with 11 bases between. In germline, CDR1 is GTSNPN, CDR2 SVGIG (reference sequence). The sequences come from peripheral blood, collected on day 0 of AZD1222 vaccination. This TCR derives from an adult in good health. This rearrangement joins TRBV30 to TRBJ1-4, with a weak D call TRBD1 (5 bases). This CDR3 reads CAWSVGRGVFF. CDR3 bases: TGTGCCTGGAGTGTCGGACGAGGGGTGTTTTTT. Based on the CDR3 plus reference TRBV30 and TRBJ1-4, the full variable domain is SQTIHQWPATLVQPVGSPLSLECTVEGTSNPNLYWYRQAAGRGLQLLFYSVGIGQISSEVPQNLSASRPQDRQFILSSKKLLLSDSGFYLCAWSVGRGVFFGSGTQLSVL.